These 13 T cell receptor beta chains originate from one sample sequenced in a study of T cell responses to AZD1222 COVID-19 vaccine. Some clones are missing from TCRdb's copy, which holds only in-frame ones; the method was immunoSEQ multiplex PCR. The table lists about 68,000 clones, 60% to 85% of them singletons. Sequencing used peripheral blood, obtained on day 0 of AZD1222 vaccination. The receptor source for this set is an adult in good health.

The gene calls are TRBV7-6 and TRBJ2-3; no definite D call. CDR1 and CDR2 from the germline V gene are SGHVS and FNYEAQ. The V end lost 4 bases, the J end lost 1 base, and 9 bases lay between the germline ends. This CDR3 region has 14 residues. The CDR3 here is CASSSRAGTDTQYF. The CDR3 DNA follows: TGTGCCAGCAGCTCCCGGGCAGGCACAGATACGCAGTATTTT. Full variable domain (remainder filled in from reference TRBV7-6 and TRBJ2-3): GAGVSQSPRYKVTKRGQDVALRCDPISGHVSLYWYRQALGQGPEFLTYFNYEAQQDKSGLPNDRFSAERPEGSISTLTIQRTEQRDSAMYRCASSSRAGTDTQYFGPGTRLTVL.

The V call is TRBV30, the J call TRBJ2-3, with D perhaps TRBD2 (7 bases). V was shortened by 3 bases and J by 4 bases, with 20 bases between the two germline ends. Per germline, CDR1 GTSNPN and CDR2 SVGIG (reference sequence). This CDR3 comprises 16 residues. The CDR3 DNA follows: TGTGCCTGGAGACCCGTTGGGGGGGCTAAGGCAGATACGCAGTATTTT. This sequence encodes CAWRPVGGAKADTQYF.

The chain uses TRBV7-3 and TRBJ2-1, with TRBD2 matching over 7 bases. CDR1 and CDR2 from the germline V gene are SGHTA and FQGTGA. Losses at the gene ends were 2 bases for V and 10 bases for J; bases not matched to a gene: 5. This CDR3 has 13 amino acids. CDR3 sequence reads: CASSLSSAGEQFF. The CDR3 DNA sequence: TGTGCCAGCAGCTTATCGTCAGCGGGGGAGCAGTTCTTC.

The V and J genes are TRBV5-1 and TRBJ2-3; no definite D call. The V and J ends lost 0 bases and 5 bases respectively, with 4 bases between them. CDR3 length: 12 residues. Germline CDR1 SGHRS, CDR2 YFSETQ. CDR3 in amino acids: CASSLVGDTQYF. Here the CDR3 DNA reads TGCGCCAGCAGCTTGGTCGGAGATACGCAGTATTTT.

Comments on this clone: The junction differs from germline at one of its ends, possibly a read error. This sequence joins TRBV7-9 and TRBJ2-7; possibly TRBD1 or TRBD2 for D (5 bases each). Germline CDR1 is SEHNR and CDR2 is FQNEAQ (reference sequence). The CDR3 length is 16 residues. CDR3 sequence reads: CASCLVSGPRPYEQYF. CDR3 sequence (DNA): TGTGCCAGCTGCTTAGTGTCGGGGCCCCGACCTTACGAGCAGTACTTC.

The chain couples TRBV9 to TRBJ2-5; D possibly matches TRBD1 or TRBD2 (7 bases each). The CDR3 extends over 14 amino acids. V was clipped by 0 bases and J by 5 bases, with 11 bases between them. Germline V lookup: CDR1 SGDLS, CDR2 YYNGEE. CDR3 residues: CASSVGQGGETQYF. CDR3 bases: TGTGCCAGCAGCGTAGGGCAGGGGGGGGAGACCCAGTACTTC.

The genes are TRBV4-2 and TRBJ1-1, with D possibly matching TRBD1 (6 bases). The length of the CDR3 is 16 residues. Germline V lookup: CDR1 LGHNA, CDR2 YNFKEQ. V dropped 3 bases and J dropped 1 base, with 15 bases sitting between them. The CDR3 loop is CASSHGTQGRNTEAFF. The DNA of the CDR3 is TGTGCCAGCAGCCACGGCACACAGGGCCGGAACACTGAAGCTTTCTTT.

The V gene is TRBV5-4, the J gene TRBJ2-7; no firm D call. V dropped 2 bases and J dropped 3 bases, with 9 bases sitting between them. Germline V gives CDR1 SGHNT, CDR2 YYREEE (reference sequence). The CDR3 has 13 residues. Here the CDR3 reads CASSFTVGYEQYF. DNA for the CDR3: TGTGCCAGCAGCTTCACGGTAGGCTACGAGCAGTACTTC. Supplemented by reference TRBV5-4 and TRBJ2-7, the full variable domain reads ETGVTQSPTHLIKTRGQQVTLRCSSQSGHNTVSWYQQALGQGPQFIFQYYREEENGRGNFPPRFSGLQFPNYSSELNVNALELDDSALYLCASSFTVGYEQYFGPGTRLTVT.

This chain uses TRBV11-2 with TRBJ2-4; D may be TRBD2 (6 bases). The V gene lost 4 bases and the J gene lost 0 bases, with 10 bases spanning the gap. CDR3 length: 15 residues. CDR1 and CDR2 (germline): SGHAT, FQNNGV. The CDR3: CASSSLAVAKNIQYF. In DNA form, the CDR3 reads TGTGCCAGCAGCTCATTAGCGGTAGCCAAAAACATTCAGTACTTC. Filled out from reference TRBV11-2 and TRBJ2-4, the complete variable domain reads EAGVAQSPRYKIIEKRQSVAFWCNPISGHATLYWYQQILGQGPKLLIQFQNNGVVDDSQLPKDRFSAERLKGVDSTLKIQPAKLEDSAVYLCASSSLAVAKNIQYFGAGTRLSVL.

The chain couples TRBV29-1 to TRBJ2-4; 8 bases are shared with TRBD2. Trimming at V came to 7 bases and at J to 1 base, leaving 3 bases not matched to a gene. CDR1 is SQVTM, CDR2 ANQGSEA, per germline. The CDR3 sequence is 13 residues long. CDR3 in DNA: TGCAGCGCCCGGGAGGGGGCCAAAAACATTCAGTACTTC. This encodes CSAREGAKNIQYF.

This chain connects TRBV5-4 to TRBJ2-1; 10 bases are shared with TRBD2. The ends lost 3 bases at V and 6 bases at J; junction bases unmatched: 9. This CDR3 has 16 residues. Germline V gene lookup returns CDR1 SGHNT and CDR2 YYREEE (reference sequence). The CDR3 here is CASSSISGGAFNEQFF. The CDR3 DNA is TGTGCCAGCAGCTCAATAAGCGGGGGGGCCTTCAATGAGCAGTTCTTC.

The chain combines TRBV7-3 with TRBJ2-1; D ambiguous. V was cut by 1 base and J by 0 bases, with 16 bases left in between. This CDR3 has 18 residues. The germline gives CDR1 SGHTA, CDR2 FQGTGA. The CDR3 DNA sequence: TGTGCCAGCAGCTTAAGCCCTTTCGGCGGCGGCTCCTACAATGAGCAGTTCTTC. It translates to CASSLSPFGGGSYNEQFF.

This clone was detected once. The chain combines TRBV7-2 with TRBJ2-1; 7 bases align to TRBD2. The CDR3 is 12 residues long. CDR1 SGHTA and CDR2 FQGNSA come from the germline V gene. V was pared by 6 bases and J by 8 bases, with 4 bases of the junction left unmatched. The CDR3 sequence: CASSYLADEQFF. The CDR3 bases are TGTGCCAGCAGTTACCTAGCGGATGAGCAGTTCTTC. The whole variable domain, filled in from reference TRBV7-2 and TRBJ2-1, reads GAGVSQSPSNKVTEKGKDVELRCDPISGHTALYWYRQSLGQGLEFLIYFQGNSAPDKSGLPSDRFSAERTGGSVSTLTIQRTQQEDSAVYLCASSYLADEQFFGPGTRLTVL.